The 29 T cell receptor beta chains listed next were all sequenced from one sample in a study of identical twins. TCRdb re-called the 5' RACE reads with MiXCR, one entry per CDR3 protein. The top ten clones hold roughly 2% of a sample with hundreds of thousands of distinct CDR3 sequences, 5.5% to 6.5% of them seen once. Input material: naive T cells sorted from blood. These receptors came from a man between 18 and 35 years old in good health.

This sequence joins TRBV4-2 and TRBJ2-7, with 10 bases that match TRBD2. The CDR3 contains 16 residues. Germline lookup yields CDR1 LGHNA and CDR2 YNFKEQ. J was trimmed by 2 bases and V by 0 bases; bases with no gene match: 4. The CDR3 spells CASSQEGTSGAYEQYF. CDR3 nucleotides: TGTGCCAGCAGCCAAGAAGGTACTAGCGGGGCCTACGAGCAGTACTTC.

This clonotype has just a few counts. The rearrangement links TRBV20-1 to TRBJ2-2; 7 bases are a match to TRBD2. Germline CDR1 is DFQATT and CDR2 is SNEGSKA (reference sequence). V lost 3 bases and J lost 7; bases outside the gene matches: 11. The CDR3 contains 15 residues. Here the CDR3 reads CSASESGGPNGELFF. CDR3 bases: TGCAGTGCTAGTGAATCGGGAGGACCAAACGGGGAGCTGTTTTTT.

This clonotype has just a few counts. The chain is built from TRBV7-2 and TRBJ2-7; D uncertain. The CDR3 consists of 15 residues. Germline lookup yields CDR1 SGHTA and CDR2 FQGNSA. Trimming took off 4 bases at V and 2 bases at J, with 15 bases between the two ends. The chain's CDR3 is CASSSHPRAAYEQYF. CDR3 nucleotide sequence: TGTGCCAGCAGCTCCCACCCACGGGCAGCCTACGAGCAGTACTTC.

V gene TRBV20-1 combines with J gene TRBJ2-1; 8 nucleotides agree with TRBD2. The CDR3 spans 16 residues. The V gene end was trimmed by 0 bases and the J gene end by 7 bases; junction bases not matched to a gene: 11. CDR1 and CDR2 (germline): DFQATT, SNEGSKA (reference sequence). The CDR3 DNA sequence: TGCAGTGCTAGAGATTTTATAGCGGGAATCGGGAATGAGCAGTTCTTC. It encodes CSARDFIAGIGNEQFF.

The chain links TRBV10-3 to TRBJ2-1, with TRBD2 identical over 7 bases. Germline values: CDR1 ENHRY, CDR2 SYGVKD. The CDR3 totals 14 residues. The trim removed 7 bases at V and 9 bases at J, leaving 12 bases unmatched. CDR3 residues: CAITSGGRGSEQFF. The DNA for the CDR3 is TGTGCCATCACCTCGGGTGGGCGGGGGAGTGAGCAGTTCTTC.

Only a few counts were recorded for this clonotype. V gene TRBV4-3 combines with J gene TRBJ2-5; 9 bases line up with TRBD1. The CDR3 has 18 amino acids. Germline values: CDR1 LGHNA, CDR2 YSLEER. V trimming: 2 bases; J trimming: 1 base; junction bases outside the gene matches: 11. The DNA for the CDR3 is TGCGCCAGCAGCCAAATCCACAGGGGGCCCTACCCCCAAGAGACCCAGTACTTC. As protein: CASSQIHRGPYPQETQYF.

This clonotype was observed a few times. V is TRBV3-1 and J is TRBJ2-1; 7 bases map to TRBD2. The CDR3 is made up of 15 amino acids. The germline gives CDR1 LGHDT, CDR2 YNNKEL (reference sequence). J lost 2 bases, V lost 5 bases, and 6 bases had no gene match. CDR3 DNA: TGTGCCAGCAGCGCTCCGGGGGGACCCTACAATGAGCAGTTCTTC. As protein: CASSAPGGPYNEQFF.

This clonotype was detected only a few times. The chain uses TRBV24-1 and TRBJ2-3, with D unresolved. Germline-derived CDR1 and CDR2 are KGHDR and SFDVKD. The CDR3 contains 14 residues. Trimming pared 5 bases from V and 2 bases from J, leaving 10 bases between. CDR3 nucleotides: TGTGCCACCAGTGCCACGGACCACACAGATACGCAGTATTTT. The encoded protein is CATSATDHTDTQYF.

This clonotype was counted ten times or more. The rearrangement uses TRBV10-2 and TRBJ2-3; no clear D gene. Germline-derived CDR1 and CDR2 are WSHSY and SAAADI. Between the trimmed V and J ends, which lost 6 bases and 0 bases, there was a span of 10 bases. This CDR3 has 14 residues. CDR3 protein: CASRRVQSTDTQYF. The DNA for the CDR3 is TGCGCCAGCAGACGAGTACAGAGCACAGATACGCAGTATTTT.

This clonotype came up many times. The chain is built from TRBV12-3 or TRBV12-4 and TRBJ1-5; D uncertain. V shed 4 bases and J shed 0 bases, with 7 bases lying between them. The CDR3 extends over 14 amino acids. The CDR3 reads CASSYHDSNQPQHF. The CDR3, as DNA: TGTGCCAGCAGTTACCACGATAGCAATCAGCCCCAGCATTTT.

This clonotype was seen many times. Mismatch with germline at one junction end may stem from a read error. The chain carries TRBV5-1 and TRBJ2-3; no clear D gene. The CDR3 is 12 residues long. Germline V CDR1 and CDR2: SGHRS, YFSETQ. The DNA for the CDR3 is TGTGCCAGCAGTTTAGACACAGATACGCAGTATTTT. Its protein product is CASSLDTDTQYF.

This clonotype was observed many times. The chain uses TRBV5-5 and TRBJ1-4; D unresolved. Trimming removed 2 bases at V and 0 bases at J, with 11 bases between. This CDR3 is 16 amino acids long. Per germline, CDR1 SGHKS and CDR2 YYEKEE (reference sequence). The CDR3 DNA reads TGTGCCAGCAGCTTACAGCCTACGTCAACTAATGAAAAACTGTTTTTT. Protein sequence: CASSLQPTSTNEKLFF. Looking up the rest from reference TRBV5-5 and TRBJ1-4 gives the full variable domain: DAGVTQSPTHLIKTRGQQVTLRCSPISGHKSVSWYQQVLGQGPQFIFQYYEKEERGRGNFPDRFSARQFPNYSSELNVNALLLGDSALYLCASSLQPTSTNEKLFFGSGTQLSVL.

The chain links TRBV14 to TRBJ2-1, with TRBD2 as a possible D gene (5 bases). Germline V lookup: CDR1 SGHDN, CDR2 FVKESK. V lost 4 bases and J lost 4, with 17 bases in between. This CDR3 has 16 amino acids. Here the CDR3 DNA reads TGTGCCAGCAGCCGGATGGTAGCGTTGCGGTACAATGAGCAGTTCTTC. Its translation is CASSRMVALRYNEQFF.

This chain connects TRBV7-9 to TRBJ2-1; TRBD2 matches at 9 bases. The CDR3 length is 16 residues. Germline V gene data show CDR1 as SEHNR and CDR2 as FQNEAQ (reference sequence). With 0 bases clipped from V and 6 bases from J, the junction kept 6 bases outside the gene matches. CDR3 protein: CASSLALSSGVNEQFF. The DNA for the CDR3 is TGTGCCAGCAGCTTAGCGCTGTCTAGCGGGGTCAATGAGCAGTTCTTC. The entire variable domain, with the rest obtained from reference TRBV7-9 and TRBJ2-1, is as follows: DTGVSQNPRHKITKRGQNVTFRCDPISEHNRLYWYRQTLGQGPEFLTYFQNEAQLEKSRLLSDRFSAERPKGSFSTLEIQRTEQGDSAMYLCASSLALSSGVNEQFFGPGTRLTVL.

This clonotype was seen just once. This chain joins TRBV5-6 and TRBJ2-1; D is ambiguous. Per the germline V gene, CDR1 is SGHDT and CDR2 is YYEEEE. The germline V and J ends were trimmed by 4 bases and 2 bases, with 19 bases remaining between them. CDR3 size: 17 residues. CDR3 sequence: CASSVYSTFETYNEQFF. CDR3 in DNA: TGTGCCAGCAGCGTTTACTCAACATTTGAGACCTACAATGAGCAGTTCTTC.

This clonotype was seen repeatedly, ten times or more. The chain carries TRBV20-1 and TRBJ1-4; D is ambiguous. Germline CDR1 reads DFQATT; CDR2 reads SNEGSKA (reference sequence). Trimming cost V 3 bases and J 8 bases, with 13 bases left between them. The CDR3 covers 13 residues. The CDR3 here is CSASFPGIEKLFF. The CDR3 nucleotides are TGCAGTGCTAGCTTCCCTGGAATCGAAAAACTGTTTTTT.

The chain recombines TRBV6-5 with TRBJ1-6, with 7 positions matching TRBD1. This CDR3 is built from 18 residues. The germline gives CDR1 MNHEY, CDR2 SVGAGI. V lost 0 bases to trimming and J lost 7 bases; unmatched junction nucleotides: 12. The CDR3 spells CASSYSILLAGGNSPLHF. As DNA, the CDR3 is TGTGCCAGCAGTTACTCGATTTTACTGGCAGGGGGAAATTCACCCCTCCACTTT.

The CDR3 nucleotides are TGTGCCAGCAGCTTATTAGGACTATTGGCAGATACGCAGTATTTT. Its translation is CASSLLGLLADTQYF. The chain has TRBV7-9 and TRBJ2-3, with D maybe TRBD2 (6 bases). The CDR3 is 15 residues long. CDR1 and CDR2 from the germline V gene are SEHNR and FQNEAQ (reference sequence). Trimming stripped 2 bases from V and 4 bases from J, with 13 bases between.

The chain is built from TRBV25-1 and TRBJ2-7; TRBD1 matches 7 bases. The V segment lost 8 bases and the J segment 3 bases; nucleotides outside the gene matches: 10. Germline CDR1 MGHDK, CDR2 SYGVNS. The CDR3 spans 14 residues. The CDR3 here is CASRKATGRYEQYF. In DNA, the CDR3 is TGTGCCAGCCGAAAAGCGACAGGGCGCTACGAGCAGTACTTC.

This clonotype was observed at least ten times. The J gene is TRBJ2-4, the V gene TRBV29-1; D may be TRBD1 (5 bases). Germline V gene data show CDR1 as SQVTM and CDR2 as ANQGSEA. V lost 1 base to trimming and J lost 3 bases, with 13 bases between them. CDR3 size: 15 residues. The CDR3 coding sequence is TGCAGCGTTGAAGGTTCCGTGACAGACAAAAACATTCAGTACTTC. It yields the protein CSVEGSVTDKNIQYF.

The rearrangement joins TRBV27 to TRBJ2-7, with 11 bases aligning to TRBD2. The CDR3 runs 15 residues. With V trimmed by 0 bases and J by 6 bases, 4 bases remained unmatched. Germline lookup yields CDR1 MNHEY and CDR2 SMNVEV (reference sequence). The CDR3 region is CASSLSAGTSGEQYV. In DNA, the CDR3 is TGTGCCAGCAGTTTATCCGCCGGGACTAGCGGCGAGCAGTACGTC.

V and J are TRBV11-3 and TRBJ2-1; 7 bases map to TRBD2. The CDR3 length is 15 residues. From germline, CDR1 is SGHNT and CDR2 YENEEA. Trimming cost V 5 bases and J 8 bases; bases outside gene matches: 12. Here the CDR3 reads CASSPSGIQVHEQFF. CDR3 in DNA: TGTGCCAGCAGCCCCAGCGGGATCCAGGTCCATGAGCAGTTCTTC.

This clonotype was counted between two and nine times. CDR3 residues: CASSPPEREEAGELFF. The CDR3 bases are TGTGCCAGCAGTCCCCCGGAGCGGGAGGAGGCCGGGGAGCTGTTTTTT. The chain couples TRBV6-1 to TRBJ2-2, with 9 bases identical to TRBD2. CDR3 length equals 16 residues. V trimming: 5 bases; J trimming: 6 bases; junction bases outside the gene matches: 10. The germline V gene encodes CDR1 MNHNS and CDR2 SASEGT.

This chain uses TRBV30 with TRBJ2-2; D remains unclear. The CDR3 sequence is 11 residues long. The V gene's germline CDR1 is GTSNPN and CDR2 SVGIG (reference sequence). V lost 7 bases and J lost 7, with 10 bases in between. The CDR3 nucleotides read TGTGCCTTAGATCGGGTCGGGGAGCTGTTTTTT. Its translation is CALDRVGELFF.

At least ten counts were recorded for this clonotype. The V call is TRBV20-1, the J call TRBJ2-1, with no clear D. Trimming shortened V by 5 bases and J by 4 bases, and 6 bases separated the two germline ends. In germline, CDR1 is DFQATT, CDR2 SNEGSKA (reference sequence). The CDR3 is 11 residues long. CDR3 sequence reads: CSAGHYNEQFF. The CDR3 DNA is TGCAGTGCTGGGCATTACAATGAGCAGTTCTTC.

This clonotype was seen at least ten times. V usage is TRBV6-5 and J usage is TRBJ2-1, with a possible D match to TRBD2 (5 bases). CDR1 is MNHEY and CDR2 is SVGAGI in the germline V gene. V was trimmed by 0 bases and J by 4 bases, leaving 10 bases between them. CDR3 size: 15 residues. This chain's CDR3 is CASSYSSGRYNEQFF. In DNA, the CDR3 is TGTGCCAGCAGTTACTCCAGCGGCCGTTACAATGAGCAGTTCTTC.

CDR3 bases: TGTGCCAGCAGCGTAGGACCGAAGACGAATTCACCCCTCCACTTT. Translated, it gives CASSVGPKTNSPLHF. The chain combines TRBV9 with TRBJ1-6; D call uncertain. Germline V gene sequence: CDR1 SGDLS, CDR2 YYNGEE. V lost 0 bases and J lost 7, with 11 bases in between. This CDR3 region has 15 residues. Complete variable domain (other parts from reference TRBV9 and TRBJ1-6): DSGVTQTPKHLITATGQRVTLRCSPRSGDLSVYWYQQSLDQGLQFLIQYYNGEERAKGNILERFSAQQFPDLHSELNLSSLELGDSALYFCASSVGPKTNSPLHFGNGTRLTVT.

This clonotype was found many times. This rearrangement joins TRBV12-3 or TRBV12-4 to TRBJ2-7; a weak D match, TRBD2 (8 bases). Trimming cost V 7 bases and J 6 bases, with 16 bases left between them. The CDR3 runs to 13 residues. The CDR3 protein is CASTRDSGGEQYF. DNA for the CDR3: TGTGCCAGCACCCGGGACAGCGGGGGCGAGCAGTACTTC.

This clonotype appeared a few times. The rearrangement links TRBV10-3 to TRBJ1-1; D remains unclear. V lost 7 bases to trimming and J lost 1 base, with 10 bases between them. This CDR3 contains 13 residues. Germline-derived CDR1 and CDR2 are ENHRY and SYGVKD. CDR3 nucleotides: TGTGCCATCAAGATTCAGGAGAACACTGAAGCTTTCTTT. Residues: CAIKIQENTEAFF.